Each of the 16 T cell receptor beta chains below was sequenced from the same sample in a study of T cell changes during pregnancy in multiple sclerosis. Method: immunoSEQ multiplex PCR; TCRdb's copy keeps in-frame clones and lacks some. The sample shows tens of thousands of clones, just over 90% of them seen only once. This specimen consisted of peripheral blood, obtained in the first trimester of pregnancy. The receptor set was obtained from a female donor in good health, enrolled as a control in a pregnancy study.

The gene calls are TRBV11-2 and TRBJ2-5, with 7 bases that match TRBD1. This CDR3 is 16 amino acids long. The germline gives CDR1 SGHAT, CDR2 FQNNGV. V lost 0 bases, J lost 0 bases, and 4 bases stayed unmatched. CDR3 sequence (DNA): TGTGCCAGCAGCTTAGAACAGGGGCCGTACCAAGAGACCCAGTACTTC. This sequence encodes CASSLEQGPYQETQYF.

This clone has just a few counts. CDR3 amino acids: CASSKQTQAEAFF. The CDR3 nucleotides read TGTGCCAGCAGCAAACAGACACAGGCGGAAGCTTTCTTT. The gene calls are TRBV7-2 and TRBJ1-1; D is possibly TRBD1 (5 bases). The CDR3 spans 13 residues. With 5 bases removed from V and 8 bases from J, the gap between germline ends came to 15 bases. Germline values: CDR1 SGHTA, CDR2 FQGNSA.

The chain is built from TRBV5-8 and TRBJ1-3, with D unclear. CDR1 SGHTS and CDR2 YDEGEE come from the germline V gene. The CDR3 spans 16 residues. V shed 2 bases and J shed 0 bases, with 12 bases lying between them. CDR3: CASSFRGSASGNTIYF. Here the CDR3 DNA reads TGTGCCAGCAGCTTCCGGGGAAGTGCCTCTGGAAACACCATATATTTT.

The rearrangement links TRBV2 to TRBJ2-3; TRBD2 matches 8 bases. Germline V gene lookup returns CDR1 SNHLY and CDR2 FYNNEI. The CDR3 length is 15 residues. Trimming at V came to 8 bases and at J to 3 bases, leaving 10 bases not matched to a gene. The CDR3 DNA sequence: TGTGCCAGCGGTCGGGAGGGGATGGTAACAGATACGCAGTATTTT. Its translation: CASGREGMVTDTQYF.

The chain joins TRBV30 to TRBJ2-3, with 10 bases lining up with TRBD2. Trimming took 3 bases from V and 4 from J; bases not matched to a gene: 4. The germline gives CDR1 GTSNPN, CDR2 SVGIG (reference sequence). The CDR3 consists of 14 residues. The CDR3 protein is CAWRAAGGADTQYF. Here the CDR3 DNA reads TGTGCCTGGAGGGCAGCGGGAGGGGCAGATACGCAGTATTTT.

The chain carries TRBV4-1 and TRBJ2-5; the D gene is possibly TRBD1 (5 bases). The CDR3 length is 14 residues. Germline lookup yields CDR1 MGHRA and CDR2 YSYEKL. The ends were cut back, 4 bases at V and 1 base at J, with 10 bases in the middle. The CDR3 loop is CASSPGHLQETQYF. The CDR3 DNA follows: TGCGCCAGCAGCCCTGGACACCTCCAAGAGACCCAGTACTTC.

The chain carries TRBV6-1 and TRBJ2-1; the D gene is possibly TRBD1 (6 bases). Germline-derived CDR1 and CDR2 are MNHNS and SASEGT. V shed 2 bases and J shed 2 bases, with 10 bases lying between them. This CDR3 spans 15 amino acids. The CDR3, as DNA: TGTGCCAGCAGTGAAAGGGGGTTTACCTACAATGAGCAGTTCTTC. Protein: CASSERGFTYNEQFF.

The rearrangement uses TRBV9 and TRBJ2-6; D ambiguous. The CDR3 runs 12 residues. Germline-derived CDR1 and CDR2 are SGDLS and YYNGEE. V was shortened by 3 bases and J by 5 bases, with 3 bases between the two germline ends. The CDR3 sequence is CASSGRANVLTF. The CDR3 nucleotides read TGTGCCAGCAGCGGGCGGGCCAACGTCCTGACTTTC.

This clone was counted a single time. This chain links TRBV28 with TRBJ1-5; the match to TRBD1 covers 8 bases. The CDR3 consists of 19 residues. CDR1 and CDR2 from the germline V gene are MDHEN and SYDVKM. The ends lost 5 bases at V and 6 bases at J; junction bases unmatched: 21. CDR3 residues: CASSLIMGGTGGLGQPQHF. In nucleotides, the CDR3 is TGTGCCAGCAGTCTTATTATGGGGGGAACAGGGGGTCTAGGTCAGCCCCAGCATTTT.

This chain connects TRBV27 to TRBJ2-7; TRBD1 aligns across 9 bases. The CDR3 has 16 amino acids. The junction had 8 bases not matched to a gene; V was cut back by 5 bases and J by 0 bases. Germline CDR1 MNHEY, CDR2 SMNVEV (reference sequence). CDR3 sequence reads: CASSGSGTGISYEQYF. CDR3 bases: TGTGCCAGCAGTGGCTCCGGGACAGGGATCTCCTACGAGCAGTACTTC.

V and J are TRBV27 and TRBJ1-3; the D gene is possibly TRBD1 (6 bases). The germline V gene encodes CDR1 MNHEY and CDR2 SMNVEV (reference sequence). CDR3 length: 14 residues. V was trimmed by 5 bases and J by 2 bases, leaving 10 bases between them. The DNA of the CDR3 is TGTGCCAGCAGTGAAACAGGGACTGGAAACACCATATATTTT. Protein sequence: CASSETGTGNTIYF.

In its sample, this clone was seen a few times. A read error may produce the germline difference seen at one junction end. Written as DNA, the CDR3 is TGCGCCAGCAGCCAAGATACTAGCGGGAAGATCTTC. It is translated as CASSQDTSGKIF. The J gene is TRBJ2-1, the V gene TRBV4-1, with TRBD2 matching over 10 bases. CDR3 length: 12 amino acids. The germline gives CDR1 MGHRA, CDR2 YSYEKL.

This chain connects TRBV27 to TRBJ2-1; 12 bases are shared with TRBD2. V lost 3 bases, J lost 6 bases, and 3 bases stayed unmatched. CDR1 and CDR2 from the germline V gene are MNHEY and SMNVEV (reference sequence). The length of the CDR3 is 15 residues. The DNA for the CDR3 is TGTGCCAGCAGTTTGACTAGCGGGAGTGCCAATGAGCAGTTCTTC. This encodes CASSLTSGSANEQFF.

The gene calls are TRBV19 and TRBJ1-6; D gene uncertain. Trimming stripped 2 bases from V and 5 bases from J, with 19 bases between. The CDR3 runs to 18 residues. Germline-derived CDR1 and CDR2 are LNHDA and SQIVND (reference sequence). CDR3 in amino acids: CASSIFSVSVGDNSPLHF. As DNA, the CDR3 is TGTGCCAGTAGTATATTTTCGGTGTCTGTAGGAGATAATTCACCCCTCCACTTT.

V usage is TRBV30 and J usage is TRBJ1-1, with TRBD1 matching 9 bases. The CDR3 covers 12 residues. Looked up from germline, CDR1 is GTSNPN and CDR2 is SVGIG (reference sequence). After removal of 7 bases from V and 5 bases from J, the junction contained 5 bases not matched to a gene. The CDR3 nucleotides read TGTGCCTCTGACAGGGGGGGTACTGAAGCTTTCTTT. Amino acid sequence: CASDRGGTEAFF.

The V call is TRBV7-6, the J call TRBJ1-6; no definite D call. In germline, CDR1 is SGHVS, CDR2 FNYEAQ. The CDR3 loop spans 13 amino acids. Trimming stripped 5 bases from V and 9 bases from J, with 11 bases between. CDR3 in DNA: TGTGCCAGCAGCGTCAGCGGGAGTTCACCCCTCCACTTT. This codes for CASSVSGSSPLHF.